These T cell receptor beta chains were read from a single sample in a study of T cell responses to AZD1222 COVID-19 vaccine. Sequencing was performed with immunoSEQ multiplex PCR; in TCRdb, only in-frame clones are kept and a portion is missing. This sample carries 70,000 to 100,000 clones, 92% of them seen once, and the ten largest clones take approximately 3.1%. Specimen: peripheral blood, collected 28 days after the second AZD1222 dose. Receptors were obtained from an adult who received the AZD1222 COVID-19 vaccine. CDR3s include the opening cysteine and the closing phenylalanine or tryptophan. The D gene is left open where the match is weak.

d_call,v_call,j_call,cdr3_aa,cdr3_nt
.,TRBV27,TRBJ1-2,CASSPGPNYGYTF,TGTGCCAGCAGTCCAGGCCCTAACTATGGCTACACCTTC
.,TRBV2,TRBJ1-1,CASIPGHWNTEAFF,TGTGCCAGCATCCCTGGACACTGGAACACTGAAGCTTTCTTT
.,TRBV7-2,TRBJ1-5,CASSLHRTGGNQPQHF,TGTGCCAGCAGCTTACATCGAACGGGGGGCAATCAGCCCCAGCATTTT
.,TRBV11-3,TRBJ1-1,CASSLNFWTEAFF,TGTGCCAGCAGCTTAAATTTCTGGACTGAAGCTTTCTTT
TRBD1,TRBV4-1,TRBJ1-2,CASSQKDRGRGYTF,TGCGCCAGCAGCCAAAAAGACAGGGGGCGAGGCTACACCTTC
.,TRBV4-2,TRBJ2-3,CASSQSSGGDTQYF,TGTGCCAGCAGCCAATCGTCAGGGGGGGATACGCAGTATTTT
.,TRBV2,TRBJ2-7,CASSEEAGRSYEQYF,TGTGCCAGCAGTGAGGAGGCAGGGCGCTCCTACGAGCAGTACTTC
TRBD2,TRBV29-1,TRBJ2-5,CSVEETSGGPSGETQYF,TGCAGCGTTGAGGAGACTAGCGGGGGCCCTTCCGGGGAGACCCAGTACTTC
.,TRBV4-1,TRBJ2-2,CASSQVTGPGELFF,TGCGCCAGCAGCCAAGTTACGGGTCCCGGGGAGCTGTTTTTT
.,TRBV2,TRBJ1-1,CASKVGTEAFF,TGTGCCAGTAAAGTAGGAACTGAAGCTTTCTTT
TRBD1,TRBV18,TRBJ2-1,CASSPRDRVNEQFF,TGTGCCAGCTCACCACGGGACAGGGTCAATGAGCAGTTCTTC
.,TRBV7-6,TRBJ2-1,CASSRSGGDYNEQFF,TGTGCCAGCAGCCGTAGCGGAGGGGATTACAATGAGCAGTTCTTC
.,TRBV6-5,TRBJ2-1,CAIGGRGEQFF,TGTGCCATCGGCGGCAGGGGTGAGCAGTTCTTC
.,TRBV11-2,TRBJ1-2,CASSSRVGSNYGYTF,TGTGCCAGCAGCAGTCGTGTCGGCTCTAACTATGGCTACACCTTC
.,TRBV10-3,TRBJ2-5,CAISIQGSEETQYF,TGTGCCATCAGCATCCAGGGGTCCGAAGAGACCCAGTACTTC
.,TRBV27,TRBJ2-1,CASSLRVGEQFF,TGTGCCAGCAGCCTCCGGGTGGGGGAGCAGTTCTTC
.,TRBV29-1,TRBJ2-7,CSVVLGRSSYEQYF,TGCAGCGTTGTTCTGGGCAGGAGCTCCTACGAGCAGTACTTC
TRBD1,TRBV2,TRBJ2-2,CASVGQGNTGELFF,TGTGCCAGCGTTGGACAGGGGAACACCGGGGAGCTGTTTTTT
.,TRBV7-9,TRBJ2-7,CASSLGLGEQYF,TGTGCCAGCAGCTTAGGTTTGGGGGAGCAGTACTTC
TRBD2,TRBV12-3/TRBV12-4,TRBJ2-3,CASRPSGGGTQYF,TGTGCCAGCAGACCAAGCGGGGGCGGTACGCAGTATTTT
.,TRBV7-9,TRBJ2-7,CASSLQKYDRFGEQYF,TGTGCCAGCAGCTTACAGAAGTACGACAGGTTCGGGGAGCAGTACTTC
TRBD1,TRBV5-1,TRBJ2-1,CASTERTGGDYEQFF,TGCGCCAGCACGGAAAGGACAGGGGGCGATTATGAGCAGTTCTTC
.,TRBV25-1,TRBJ1-2,CASSEMGTGNGYTF,TGTGCCAGCAGTGAAATGGGAACAGGGAATGGCTACACCTTC
TRBD2,TRBV9,TRBJ2-3,CASSVSGVYVNTQYF,TGTGCCAGCAGCGTGAGCGGGGTATACGTAAATACGCAGTATTTT
.,TRBV10-1,TRBJ1-5,CASSAAGAGQPQHF,TGCGCCAGCAGCGCCGCGGGGGCTGGTCAGCCCCAGCATTTT
.,TRBV7-2,TRBJ2-2,CASSLSGQGPGELFF,TGTGCCAGCAGCTTGAGCGGGCAAGGGCCCGGGGAGCTGTTTTTT
.,TRBV15,TRBJ1-2,CATSRDGPSGYTF,TGTGCCACCAGCAGAGATGGACCAAGCGGCTACACCTTC